This section outlines one T cell receptor (beta chain) sequence together with its context. This may come from a read error, since a much larger clone is one base off. CDR1 is MDHEN and CDR2 is SYDVKM in the germline V gene. This CDR3 is 11 amino acids long. With 3 bases removed from V and 2 bases from J, the gap between germline ends came to 0 bases. Profiling relied on immunoSEQ multiplex PCR, and the TCRdb table lists in-frame clones only, not all of them. The sample carries more than 85,000 clones, 88% recorded once. The record originates from a study of T cell responses to AZD1222 COVID-19 vaccine.

The chain recombines TRBV28 with TRBJ2-3, with no clear D. The clonotype comes from an adult who received the AZD1222 COVID-19 vaccine. Sequences were derived from peripheral blood, sampled 28 days after the second AZD1222 dose. In DNA form, the CDR3 reads TGTGCCAGCAGTTTCACAGATACGCAGTATTTT. This encodes CASSFTDTQYF. Supplemented by reference TRBV28 and TRBJ2-3, the full variable domain reads DVKVTQSSRYLVKRTGEKVFLECVQDMDHENMFWYRQDPGLGLRLIYFSYDVKMKEKGDIPEGYSVSREKKERFSLILESASTNQTSMYLCASSFTDTQYFGPGTRLTVL.